This T cell receptor beta chain was captured in a study of PD-1 blockade in classical Hodgkin lymphoma. Germline V gives CDR1 SEHNR, CDR2 FQNEAQ (reference sequence). The CDR3 runs 11 residues. V dropped 6 bases and J dropped 7 bases, with 7 bases sitting between them. The method was immunoSEQ multiplex PCR; TCRdb's version includes in-frame clones alone and lacks a portion of them. The table has about 110,000 clones, roughly nine tenths seen once. Time point indicated: cycle 4 day 1 (C4D1), after less than seven weeks of nivolumab. Patients all relapsed after autologous stem cell transplantation, and there was variation in brentuximab vedotin exposure. Note on this clone: Its antigen is currently unknown.

General study results and limits: Nivolumab starters within 1 year of ASCT were excluded. Complete responders started with a diversity level that resembled newly diagnosed patients at baseline.

The source was peripheral blood mononuclear cells (PBMCs), collected before the fourth cycle of nivolumab. The receptor comes from a human donor with classical Hodgkin lymphoma. The V and J genes are TRBV7-9 and TRBJ2-1; D is unresolved. The DNA of the CDR3 is TGTGCCAGCAGGGCTGAGAATGAGCAGTTCTTC. This sequence encodes CASRAENEQFF.